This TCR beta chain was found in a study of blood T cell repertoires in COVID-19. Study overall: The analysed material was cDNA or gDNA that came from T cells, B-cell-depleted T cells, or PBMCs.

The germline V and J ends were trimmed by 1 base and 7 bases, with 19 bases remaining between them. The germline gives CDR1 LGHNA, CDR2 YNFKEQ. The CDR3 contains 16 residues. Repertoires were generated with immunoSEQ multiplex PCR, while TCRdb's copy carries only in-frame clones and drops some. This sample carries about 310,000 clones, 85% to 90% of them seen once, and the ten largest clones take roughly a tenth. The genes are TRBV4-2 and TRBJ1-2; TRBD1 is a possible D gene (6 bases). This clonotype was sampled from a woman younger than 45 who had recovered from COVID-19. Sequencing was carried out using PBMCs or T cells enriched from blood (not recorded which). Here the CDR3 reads CASSQVGIQGRGGYTF. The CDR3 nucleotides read TGTGCCAGCAGCCAAGTGGGTATACAGGGAAGGGGTGGCTACACCTTC.